Here is one TCR beta chain with its context. This CDR3 is built from 13 residues. The ends were cut back, 8 bases at V and 2 bases at J, with 10 bases in the middle. As originally analysed: Reference gene primer amplification in the assay estimated nucleated cell counts. Assay: immunoSEQ multiplex PCR; the TCRdb copy retains only in-frame clones and omits some. V and J calls and clone size follow that table, whereas D and trimming were derived from the DNA. The sample has about 130,000 clones, approximately 80% seen once. The data derive from a study of blood T cell repertoires in COVID-19. Study at large: Whether acute or convalescent, the COVID-19 samples came from the United States, Italy and Spain. Nucleic acid was either cDNA or gDNA, and it came from T cells, B-cell-depleted T cells, or PBMCs.

The specimen was peripheral blood. The source of this sequence is a woman older than 75 with acute or convalescent COVID-19. V is TRBV12-3 or TRBV12-4 and J is TRBJ2-1; D might be TRBD2 (5 bases). CDR3 nucleotide sequence: TGTGCCAGCCTTGAGGGCGCCTACAATGAGCAGTTCTTC. This gives the protein CASLEGAYNEQFF.